This passage covers 14 T cell receptor beta chains from one sample sequenced in a study of T cells and Merkel cell carcinoma outcomes. Assay used: immunoSEQ multiplex PCR; TCRdb lists only in-frame clones, some missing. This table holds thousands of clones, 70% to 90% found once. Input material: tumor tissue from Merkel cell carcinoma. The source is a human donor with Merkel cell carcinoma.

The genes are TRBV7-9 and TRBJ2-1; no clear D. This CDR3 comprises 12 residues. V was cut by 1 base and J by 9 bases, with 7 bases left in between. The V gene's germline CDR1 is SEHNR and CDR2 FQNEAQ (reference sequence). CDR3 sequence: CASSLDLSEQFF. CDR3 nucleotide sequence: TGTGCCAGCAGCTTAGACTTATCTGAGCAGTTCTTC.

This clone occurred once. Here the CDR3 reads CASSVVGTGDEQYF. CDR3 nucleotides: TGTGCCAGCAGCGTAGTGGGGACAGGGGACGAGCAGTACTTC. This sequence joins TRBV9 and TRBJ2-7; 10 bases match TRBD1. With V trimmed by 0 bases and J by 5 bases, 2 bases remained unmatched. This CDR3 region has 14 residues. CDR1 SGDLS and CDR2 YYNGEE come from the germline V gene.

V gene TRBV4-1 combines with J gene TRBJ2-1, with 13 bases lining up with TRBD2. CDR1 is MGHRA, CDR2 YSYEKL, per germline. V lost 6 bases to trimming and J lost 4 bases; unmatched junction nucleotides: 12. This CDR3 has 18 residues. The CDR3 loop reads CASSPTGGLAGKYNEQFF. CDR3 nucleotide sequence: TGCGCCAGCAGTCCGACAGGGGGACTAGCGGGGAAGTACAATGAGCAGTTCTTC.

This clone was seen a few times. This rearrangement joins TRBV30 to TRBJ1-5; D is perhaps TRBD1 (6 bases). Germline CDR1 and CDR2: GTSNPN and SVGIG (reference sequence). CDR3 length: 15 residues. V was shortened by 0 bases and J by 5 bases, with 14 bases between the two germline ends. The CDR3 region has the DNA TGTGCCTGGAGTGTTGGGGGGCGGCTGGATCAGCCCCAGCATTTT. Translated, it gives CAWSVGGRLDQPQHF. Combining the CDR3 with reference TRBV30 and TRBJ1-5 gives the whole variable domain SQTIHQWPATLVQPVGSPLSLECTVEGTSNPNLYWYRQAAGRGLQLLFYSVGIGQISSEVPQNLSASRPQDRQFILSSKKLLLSDSGFYLCAWSVGGRLDQPQHFGDGTRLSIL.

This chain links TRBV7-2 with TRBJ2-2; TRBD2 matches 7 bases. The CDR3 spans 14 residues. Germline CDR1 reads SGHTA; CDR2 reads FQGNSA. V trimming: 1 base; J trimming: 7 bases; junction bases outside the gene matches: 3. CDR3 coding DNA: TGTGCCAGCAGCTTAGAACCGGGAGGCGGGGAGCTGTTTTTT. Residues: CASSLEPGGGELFF.

A word on this clone: At one of its ends the junction is not consistent with the germline gene, which may arise from a read error. V gene TRBV9 combines with J gene TRBJ2-7; TRBD1 matches at 9 bases. The CDR3 loop spans 15 amino acids. Germline CDR1 and CDR2: SGDLS and YYNGEE. Here the CDR3 reads CTSSVGPGQGYEQYF. The CDR3 coding sequence is TGTACCAGCAGCGTAGGTCCGGGACAGGGTTACGAGCAGTACTTC.

The chain joins TRBV15 to TRBJ1-2; TRBD1 matches at 7 bases. Trimming cost V 3 bases and J 5 bases; bases outside gene matches: 3. The germline V gene encodes CDR1 LNHNV and CDR2 YYDKDF (reference sequence). The CDR3 is 13 residues long. The CDR3 reads CATSSGTDYGYTF. CDR3 in DNA: TGTGCCACCAGCAGTGGGACAGATTATGGCTACACCTTC. The complete variable domain, with remaining parts taken from reference TRBV15 and TRBJ1-2, reads DAMVIQNPRYQVTQFGKPVTLSCSQTLNHNVMYWYQQKSSQAPKLLFHYYDKDFNNEADTPDNFQSRRPNTSFCFLDIRSPGLGDTAMYLCATSSGTDYGYTFGSGTRLTVV.

V gene TRBV30 combines with J gene TRBJ1-5; the match to TRBD1 covers 7 bases. Germline values: CDR1 GTSNPN, CDR2 SVGIG (reference sequence). The CDR3 runs to 15 residues. Trimming cost V 5 bases and J 6 bases; bases outside gene matches: 13. As DNA, the CDR3 is TGTGCCTGGGGGGGTAGGGGGCAGGGGACTCAGCCCCAGCATTTT. Encoded protein: CAWGGRGQGTQPQHF.

The J gene is TRBJ1-5, the V gene TRBV9; 9 bases match TRBD1. This CDR3 comprises 15 residues. Losses at the gene ends were 4 bases for V and 4 bases for J; bases not matched to a gene: 6. The germline V gene has CDR1 SGDLS and CDR2 YYNGEE. CDR3 amino acids: CASSTTGQGNQPQHF. The CDR3 DNA sequence: TGTGCCAGCAGCACAACCGGACAGGGGAATCAGCCCCAGCATTTT.

This chain joins TRBV10-2 and TRBJ1-2, with D possibly TRBD1 on 6 matching bases. The CDR3 contains 16 residues. Looked up from germline, CDR1 is WSHSY and CDR2 is SAAADI. V shed 3 bases and J shed 4 bases, with 18 bases lying between them. CDR3 amino acids: CASSDNFQGRFYGYTF. DNA for the CDR3: TGCGCCAGCAGTGATAACTTCCAGGGGCGCTTCTATGGCTACACCTTC.

This chain links TRBV7-9 with TRBJ2-7; D call uncertain. Trimming stripped 0 bases from V and 5 bases from J, with 5 bases between. CDR1 SEHNR and CDR2 FQNEAQ come from the germline V gene (reference sequence). There are 12 residues in the CDR3. CDR3 loop: CASSLADDEQYF. The DNA of the CDR3 is TGTGCCAGCAGCTTAGCGGACGACGAGCAGTACTTC.

The gene calls are TRBV9 and TRBJ1-1; the D is unclear. Trimming took 0 bases from V and 0 from J, leaving 9 bases between them. In germline, CDR1 is SGDLS, CDR2 YYNGEE. The CDR3 loop spans 15 amino acids. The DNA of the CDR3 is TGTGCCAGCAGCGTAGGGCTACAGTTGAACACTGAAGCTTTCTTT. Its protein product is CASSVGLQLNTEAFF.

Comment on this clone: One end of the junction varies from germline; a read error may be responsible. This chain connects TRBV4-3 to TRBJ2-7; the D gene is possibly TRBD2 (7 bases). Germline CDR1 is LGHNA and CDR2 is YSLEER. The CDR3 spans 14 residues. Here the CDR3 DNA reads TGCGTCAGCAGCCCCTATACGGGGGGCACCGAGCAGTACTTC. As protein: CVSSPYTGGTEQYF.

The chain has TRBV13 and TRBJ2-7, with a weak D call TRBD1 (6 bases). The CDR3 is 15 amino acids. Germline V gene lookup returns CDR1 PRHDT and CDR2 FYEKMQ (reference sequence). V dropped 5 bases and J dropped 3 bases, with 17 bases sitting between them. The CDR3 spells CASSDKDRSIYEQYF. In nucleotides, the CDR3 is TGTGCCAGCAGCGACAAAGACAGGAGTATCTACGAGCAGTACTTC.